In this sample, the clone carrying this T cell receptor beta chain turned up once. Its antigen is undetermined. This entry is derived from a study of blood T cells in healthy people across ages. A minimum of 7 million PBMCs was isolated per sample. Study-level results: While age rose, TCR beta diversity per million T cells dropped in a roughly linear way. PBMCs were not sorted, which prevented a conclusive comparison of naive versus antigen-experienced cells.

Through a sample-barcoded 5' primer and a J-beta primer mix, a second PCR was run for 7 to 11 cycles. TCRdb re-called the 5' RACE reads through MiXCR, storing one row per CDR3 protein. The repertoire holds 1.4 million or so distinct CDR3 sequences, approximately 39% seen once, with over 3.5% in the top ten. Sequences were obtained from blood. This receptor was obtained from a young woman in good health.

This CDR3 reads CASSYSGYSYNEQFF. The CDR3 DNA reads TGTGCCAGCAGTTATAGCGGATACTCCTACAATGAGCAGTTCTTC. J is TRBJ2-1 and V is TRBV27, with D perhaps TRBD2 (6 bases). Germline CDR1 and CDR2: MNHEY and SMNVEV (reference sequence). The CDR3 is 15 amino acids. The V gene lost 4 bases and the J gene lost 0 bases, with 10 bases spanning the gap.